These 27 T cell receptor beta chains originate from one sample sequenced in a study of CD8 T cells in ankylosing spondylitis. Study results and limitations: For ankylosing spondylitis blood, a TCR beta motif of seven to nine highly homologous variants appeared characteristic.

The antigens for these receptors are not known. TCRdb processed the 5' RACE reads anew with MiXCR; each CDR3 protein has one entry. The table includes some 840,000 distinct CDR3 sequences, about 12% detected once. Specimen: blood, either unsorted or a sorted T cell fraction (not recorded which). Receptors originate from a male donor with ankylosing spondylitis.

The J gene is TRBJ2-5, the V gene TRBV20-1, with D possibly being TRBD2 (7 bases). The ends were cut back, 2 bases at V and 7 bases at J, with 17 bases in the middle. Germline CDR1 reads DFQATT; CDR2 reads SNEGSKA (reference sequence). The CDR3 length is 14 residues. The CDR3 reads CSARFSAGAGTQYF. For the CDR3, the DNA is TGCAGTGCTAGATTTTCGGCGGGGGCCGGGACCCAGTACTTC.

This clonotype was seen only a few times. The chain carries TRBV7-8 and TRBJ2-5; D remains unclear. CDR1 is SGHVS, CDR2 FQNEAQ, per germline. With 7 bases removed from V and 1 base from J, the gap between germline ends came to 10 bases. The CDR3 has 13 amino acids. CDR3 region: CASNILFQETQYF. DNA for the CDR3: TGTGCCAGCAACATCTTATTCCAAGAGACCCAGTACTTC.

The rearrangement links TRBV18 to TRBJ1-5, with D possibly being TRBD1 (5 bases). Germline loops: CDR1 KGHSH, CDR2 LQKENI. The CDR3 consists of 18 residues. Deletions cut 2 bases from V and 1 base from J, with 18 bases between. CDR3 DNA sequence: TGTGCCAGCTCACCAAGGCCTCTAACCGGGGCGAGCAATCAGCCCCAGCATTTT. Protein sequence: CASSPRPLTGASNQPQHF.

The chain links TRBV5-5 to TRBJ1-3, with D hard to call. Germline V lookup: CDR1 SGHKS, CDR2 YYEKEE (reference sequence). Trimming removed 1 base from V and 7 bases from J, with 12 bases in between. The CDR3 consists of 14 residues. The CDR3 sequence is CASSLPPPVNTIYF. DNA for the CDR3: TGTGCCAGCAGCTTGCCCCCTCCCGTGAACACCATATATTTT.

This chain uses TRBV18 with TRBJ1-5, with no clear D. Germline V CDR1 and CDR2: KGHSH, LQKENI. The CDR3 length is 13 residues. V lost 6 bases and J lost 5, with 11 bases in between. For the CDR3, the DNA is TGTGCCAGCTCCATGGAGGAGGATCAGCCCCAGCATTTT. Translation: CASSMEEDQPQHF.

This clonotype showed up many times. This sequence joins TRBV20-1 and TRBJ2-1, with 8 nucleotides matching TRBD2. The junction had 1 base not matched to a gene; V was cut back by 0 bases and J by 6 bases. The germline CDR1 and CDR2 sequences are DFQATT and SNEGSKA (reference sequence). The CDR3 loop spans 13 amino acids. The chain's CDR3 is CSAREAGANEQFF. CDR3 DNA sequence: TGCAGTGCTAGAGAAGCGGGGGCCAATGAGCAGTTCTTC.

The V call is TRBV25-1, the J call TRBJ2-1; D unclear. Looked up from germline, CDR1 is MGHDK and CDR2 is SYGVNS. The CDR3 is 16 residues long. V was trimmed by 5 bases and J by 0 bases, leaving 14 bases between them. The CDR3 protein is CASSPPHPSSYNEQFF. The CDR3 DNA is TGTGCCAGCAGTCCCCCACATCCGAGCTCCTACAATGAGCAGTTCTTC.

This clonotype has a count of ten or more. The CDR3 loop is CSAKTTGRTDTQYF. The CDR3 nucleotides read TGCAGTGCCAAGACGACAGGGAGGACAGATACGCAGTATTTT. The V call is TRBV20-1, the J call TRBJ2-3; D might be TRBD1 (7 bases). The CDR3 has 14 amino acids. V lost 6 bases, J lost 3 bases, and 16 bases lay in between. Germline V gene data show CDR1 as DFQATT and CDR2 as SNEGSKA (reference sequence).

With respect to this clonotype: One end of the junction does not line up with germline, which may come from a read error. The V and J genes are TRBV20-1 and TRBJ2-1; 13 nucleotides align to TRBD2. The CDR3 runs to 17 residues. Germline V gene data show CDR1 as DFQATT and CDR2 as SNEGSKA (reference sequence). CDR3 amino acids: CCARLAGGTSSYNEQFF. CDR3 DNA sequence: TGCTGTGCGAGACTAGCGGGGGGAACTAGCTCCTACAATGAGCAGTTCTTC.

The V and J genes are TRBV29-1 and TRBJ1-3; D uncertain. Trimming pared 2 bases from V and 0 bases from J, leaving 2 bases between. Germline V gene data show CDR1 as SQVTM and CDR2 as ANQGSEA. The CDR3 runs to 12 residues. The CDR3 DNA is TGCAGCGTTGAACGCTCTGGAAACACCATATATTTT. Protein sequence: CSVERSGNTIYF.

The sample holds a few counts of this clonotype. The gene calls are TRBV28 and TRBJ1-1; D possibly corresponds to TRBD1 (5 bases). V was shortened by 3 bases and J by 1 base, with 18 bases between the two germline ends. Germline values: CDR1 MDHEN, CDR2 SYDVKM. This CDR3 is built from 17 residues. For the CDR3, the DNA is TGTGCCAGCAGTTTGACGGACGGGGGATCGAAGAACACTGAAGCTTTCTTT. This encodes CASSLTDGGSKNTEAFF.

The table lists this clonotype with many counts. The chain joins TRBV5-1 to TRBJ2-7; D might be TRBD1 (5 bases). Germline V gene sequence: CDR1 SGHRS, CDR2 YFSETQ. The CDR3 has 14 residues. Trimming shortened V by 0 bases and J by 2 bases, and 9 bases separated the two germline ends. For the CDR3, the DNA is TGCGCCAGCAGCTTGGCCGGCAGGGCCTACGAGCAGTACTTC. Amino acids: CASSLAGRAYEQYF.

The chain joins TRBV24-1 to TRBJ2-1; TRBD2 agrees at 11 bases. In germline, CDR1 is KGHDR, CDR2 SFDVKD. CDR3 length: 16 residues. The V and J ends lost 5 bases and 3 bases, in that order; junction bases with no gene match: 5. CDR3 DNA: TGTGCCACCAGTGGTCTAGGGACTAGCGGCTACAATGAGCAGTTCTTC. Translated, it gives CATSGLGTSGYNEQFF.

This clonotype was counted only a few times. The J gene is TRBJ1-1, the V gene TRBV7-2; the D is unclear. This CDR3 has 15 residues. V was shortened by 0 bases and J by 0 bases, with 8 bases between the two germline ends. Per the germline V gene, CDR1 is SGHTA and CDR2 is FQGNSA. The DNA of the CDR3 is TGTGCCAGCAGCTTAGCTGCCCATCTGAACACTGAAGCTTTCTTT. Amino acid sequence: CASSLAAHLNTEAFF.

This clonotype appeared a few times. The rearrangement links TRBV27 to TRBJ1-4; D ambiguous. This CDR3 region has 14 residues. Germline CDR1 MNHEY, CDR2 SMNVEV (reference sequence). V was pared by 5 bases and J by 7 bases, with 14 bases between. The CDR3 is CASSGMAGVEKLFF. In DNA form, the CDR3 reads TGTGCCAGCAGTGGGATGGCAGGTGTTGAAAAACTGTTTTTT.

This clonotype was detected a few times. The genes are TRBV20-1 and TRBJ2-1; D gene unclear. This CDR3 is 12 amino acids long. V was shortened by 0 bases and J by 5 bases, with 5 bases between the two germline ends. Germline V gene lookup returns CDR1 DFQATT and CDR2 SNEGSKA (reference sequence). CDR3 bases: TGCAGTGCTAGAGATGTAAACAATGAGCAGTTCTTC. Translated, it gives CSARDVNNEQFF.

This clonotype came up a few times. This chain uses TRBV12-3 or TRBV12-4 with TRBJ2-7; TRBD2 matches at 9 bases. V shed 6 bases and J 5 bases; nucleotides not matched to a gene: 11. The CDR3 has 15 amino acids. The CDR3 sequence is CASSQRGGRADEQYF. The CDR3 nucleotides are TGTGCCAGCAGCCAGAGGGGCGGGAGGGCCGACGAGCAGTACTTC.

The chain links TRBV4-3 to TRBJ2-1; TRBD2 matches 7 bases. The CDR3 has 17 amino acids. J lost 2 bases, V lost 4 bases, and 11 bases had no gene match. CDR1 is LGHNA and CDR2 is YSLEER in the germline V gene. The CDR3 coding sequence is TGCGCCAGCAGCCTCAGATTTCCTAGCGGCCCCTACAATGAGCAGTTCTTC. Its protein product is CASSLRFPSGPYNEQFF.

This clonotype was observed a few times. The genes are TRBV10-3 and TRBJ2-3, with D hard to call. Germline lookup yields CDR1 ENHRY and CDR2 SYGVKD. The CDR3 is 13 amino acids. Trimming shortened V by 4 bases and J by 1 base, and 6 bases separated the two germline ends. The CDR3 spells CAISAPRTDTQYF. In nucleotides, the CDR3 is TGTGCCATCAGTGCCCCTCGCACAGATACGCAGTATTTT.

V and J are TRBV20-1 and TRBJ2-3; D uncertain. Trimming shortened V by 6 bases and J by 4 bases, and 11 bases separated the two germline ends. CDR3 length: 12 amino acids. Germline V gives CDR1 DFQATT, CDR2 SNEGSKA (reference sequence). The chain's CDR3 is CSALDPPDTQYF. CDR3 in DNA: TGCAGTGCCCTGGACCCTCCAGATACGCAGTATTTT.

CDR3 amino acids: CAISPGTRPEQYF. In nucleotides, the CDR3 is TGTGCCATCAGTCCCGGGACCAGACCCGAGCAGTACTTC. V and J are TRBV10-3 and TRBJ2-7; either TRBD1 or TRBD2 may supply D (5 bases each). This CDR3 spans 13 amino acids. The germline V gene encodes CDR1 ENHRY and CDR2 SYGVKD. V was cut by 5 bases and J by 6 bases, with 14 bases left in between.

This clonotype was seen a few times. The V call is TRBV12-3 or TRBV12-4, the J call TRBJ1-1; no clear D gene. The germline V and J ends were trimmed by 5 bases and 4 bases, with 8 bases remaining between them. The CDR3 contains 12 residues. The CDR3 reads CASSEVRTEAFF. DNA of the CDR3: TGTGCCAGCAGTGAAGTCCGCACTGAAGCTTTCTTT.

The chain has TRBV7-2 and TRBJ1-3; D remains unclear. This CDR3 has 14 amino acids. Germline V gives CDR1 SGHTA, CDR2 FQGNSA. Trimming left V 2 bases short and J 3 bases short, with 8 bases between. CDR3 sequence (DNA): TGTGCCAGCAGCTTATCCCTGCTTGGAAACACCATATATTTT. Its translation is CASSLSLLGNTIYF.

The CDR3 region is CASSLGATDTEAFF. The CDR3 coding sequence is TGTGCCAGCAGCTTAGGGGCTACGGACACTGAAGCTTTCTTT. The chain carries TRBV7-9 and TRBJ1-1; no firm D call. Germline CDR1 SEHNR, CDR2 FQNEAQ (reference sequence). The CDR3 is 14 residues long. V was pared by 1 base and J by 3 bases, with 9 bases between.

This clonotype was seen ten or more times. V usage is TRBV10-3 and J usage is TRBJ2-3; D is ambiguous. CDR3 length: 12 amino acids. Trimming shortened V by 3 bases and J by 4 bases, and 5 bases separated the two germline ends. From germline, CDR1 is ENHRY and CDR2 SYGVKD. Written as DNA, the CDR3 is TGTGCCATCAGTGATAGAGCAGATACGCAGTATTTT. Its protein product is CAISDRADTQYF.

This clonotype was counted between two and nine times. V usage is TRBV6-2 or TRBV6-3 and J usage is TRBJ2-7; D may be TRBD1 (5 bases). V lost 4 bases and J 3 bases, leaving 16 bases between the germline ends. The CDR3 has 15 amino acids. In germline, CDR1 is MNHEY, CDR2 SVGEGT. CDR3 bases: TGTGCCAGCAGTTTCCCTCGGACAAGAGGCTACGAGCAGTACTTC. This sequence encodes CASSFPRTRGYEQYF.

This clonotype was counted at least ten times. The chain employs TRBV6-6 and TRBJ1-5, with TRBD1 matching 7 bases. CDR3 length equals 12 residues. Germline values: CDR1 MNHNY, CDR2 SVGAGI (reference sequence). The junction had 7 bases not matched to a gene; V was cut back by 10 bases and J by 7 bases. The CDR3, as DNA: TGTGCCACAGGGGGGCTGCGACAGCCCCAGCATTTT. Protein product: CATGGLRQPQHF.